This T cell receptor (beta chain) derives from a study of T cells after yellow fever vaccination. Findings of the study overall: Among primary-vaccination clones, most reappeared after the booster, at 95% to 96% for CD4 and around 90% for CD8. It was a small share of clonotypes that appeared in both CD4 and CD8 compartments. Highly abundant clonotypes carried over from the bulk population could end up in FACS-sorted repertoires as contaminants.

This clonotype has a handful of counts. As yet, its antigen is unknown. For TCR, cDNA came from 5'RACE template switching, which added a universal primer site and UMIs. Via MiXCR, TCRdb re-called the 5' RACE reads, giving one row per CDR3 protein. This sample has 140,000 to 150,000 distinct CDR3 sequences, with under 8% found just once. CDR1 and CDR2 from the germline V gene are SGHTA and FQGNSA. Trimming took 1 base from V and 3 from J, leaving 13 bases between them. CDR3 size: 15 residues. The clonotype originates from a man aged 25 to 40 who received the YFV17D yellow fever vaccine. The source material was CD4+ T cells sorted from PBMCs, sampled 10 days after the yellow fever booster vaccination. The genes are TRBV7-2 and TRBJ2-7; a weak D match, TRBD1 (6 bases). The CDR3 nucleotides are TGTGCCAGCAGCTTAGAAGATCTAGGGGGCTACGAGCAGTACTTC. Its protein product is CASSLEDLGGYEQYF.